This T cell receptor beta chain originates from a study of Ad26.COV2.S vaccination and SARS-CoV-2 variants. Overall study: Donor was one of the participants in the Ad26.COV2.S arm of the COV1001 trial. The study, taken as a whole, reports: Vaccinated individuals (as opposed to placebo recipients) had higher spike-specific TCR breadth.

Clones were sequenced by immunoSEQ multiplex PCR, and TCRdb holds only the in-frame ones, with some missing. The table records about 680,000 clones, more than 70% of them present only once. Treatment described: roughly 20 received Ad26.COV2.S at low or high dose, single or two shots; 5 received placebo; per-sample allocation not given. Day 63 after the first injection of vaccine or placebo was the sampling time. A word on this clone: Its antigen is not identified.

The TCR sequence derives from a person aged 18 to 65 who received the Ad26.COV2.S COVID-19 vaccine or a placebo. The source material was peripheral blood, sampled in a trial of Ad26.COV2.S vaccine versus placebo.

The CDR3 nucleotides read TGTGCCAGTAGTCCCTGGGCAGGAGGGGGGAGCAATCAGCCCCAGCATTTT. Translation gives CASSPWAGGGSNQPQHF. The chain joins TRBV19 to TRBJ1-5; possible D gene TRBD1, 6 bases. CDR3 length equals 17 residues. Between the trimmed V and J ends, which lost 5 bases and 1 base, there was a span of 18 bases. Germline CDR1 reads LNHDA; CDR2 reads SQIVND (reference sequence).